The sample holds a few counts of the clone carrying this TCR beta chain. Its antigen remains unknown. The sample belongs to a study of T cell repertoires in cytomegalovirus infection. Study overall: Both recently identified HLA-C-restricted and well-studied HLA-B-restricted CMV epitopes were used in the study. The public TCR beta signatures pointed to both CMV infection and matching HLA type. Study results and limitations: Cumulative frequency (of public TCR beta family members) identified carriers of CMV plus the relevant HLA. CMV-specific HLA-C-restricted TCR beta clonotypes dominated the ex vivo response.

TCRdb re-derived calls from the reads in MiXCR, one entry per CDR3 protein. The top ten hold roughly an eighth of the sample, which has some 920,000 distinct CDR3 sequences, under 40% seen once. The sequence came from a human donor in good health (CMV status not recorded). Some clones in this sample may be carry-over from other donors' samples. The sample here was cultured CD8+ T cells from PBMCs, taken from culture after CMV antigen stimulation.

The CDR3 DNA reads as TGTGCCAGCAGCTTCGCCCGGGCGAGCTCCTACAATGAGCAGTTCTTC. Protein: CASSFARASSYNEQFF. The chain couples TRBV7-9 to TRBJ2-1; D is undetermined. The CDR3 spans 16 residues. The V end lost 3 bases, the J end lost 0 bases, and 12 bases lay between the germline ends. Germline values: CDR1 SEHNR, CDR2 FQNEAQ (reference sequence). Variable domain in full (rest from reference TRBV7-9 and TRBJ2-1): DTGVSQNPRHKITKRGQNVTFRCDPISEHNRLYWYRQTLGQGPEFLTYFQNEAQLEKSRLLSDRFSAERPKGSFSTLEIQRTEQGDSAMYLCASSFARASSYNEQFFGPGTRLTVL.